This T cell receptor (beta chain) was observed in a study of beta chain features in type 1 diabetes (dated 2018 in TCRdb). Background on the whole study: Mean age, gender distribution, total cell number and subset yield were not different between patients and healthy donors. A total of approximately 100 million sorted cells were examined across all samples, and the number of cells per subset was strongly correlated with RNA yield. Regulatory and stem cell-like memory subsets were obtained from only 8 patients and about eight healthy donors, while naive and central memory subsets were obtained from all 30 or so donors. In the study, recently diagnosed type 1 diabetes patients and matched healthy donors were compared on the TCRB repertoires of their sorted circulating CD4+ T cell subsets.

This clone was detected only a few times. What this receptor recognizes is not known. It has no much larger one-base neighbor in the sample; base qualities were not kept. Study-wide findings and limitations: PCR might favor shorter templates, but patient and control samples were amplified and corrected together, so any skew would affect both groups equally. Because cDNA rather than genomic DNA was sequenced, highly expressing activated cells could have been over-represented, although no difference in activation and CD3 levels was found between groups. Patients with type 1 diabetes made fewer insertions and deleted more nucleotides at VDJ recombination sites, implying thymic rearrangement abnormalities. Type 1 diabetes patients showed a moderate but significant shortening of TCRB CDR3 length in all four CD4+ subsets. Naive, central memory and regulatory TCRB repertoires appeared to be more similar among patients than among healthy donors. Because small numbers of individuals were included in the HLA sub-analyses, any influence of HLA type on TCRB rearrangement was left unresolved.

From a lookup of the germline V gene (reference sequence), CDR1 and CDR2 are MNHEY and SMNVEV. Spanning cysteine to phenylalanine, the CDR3 consists of 15 amino acids. Just CDR3 DNA is preserved here, 45 bases in frame from base 1. V and J are trimmed by 6 bases and 0 bases, and the gene matches miss 7 bases of the junction. Each donor gave one peripheral blood draw, approximately 120 mL on average, collected into heparinised tubes. Naive, central memory, regulatory and stem cell-like memory CD4+ T cells were sorted on a BD FACSAria II using a panel including CD45RO, CCR7, CD25, CD127, CD95 and CD27. Every sorted population had a purity above 95%. Right away, PBMCs were isolated by Lymphoprep density gradient centrifugation and were stained directly, with no culture step. So that batch effects would be minimized, each experiment stained and sorted samples in pairs, pairing one healthy donor with one patient.

The High Capacity cDNA Reverse Transcription Kit was used to reverse transcribe all of the isolated RNA, meaning that expressed TCRB transcripts were what got sequenced. Deep immunoSEQ sequencing was applied to naive, central memory and regulatory T cell samples, giving an average of roughly 3.5 million total reads per sample. Sorted cells were lysed in RLT buffer and RNA was extracted with DNase-treated RNeasy Micro or Mini kits, depending on cell number. Each cell subset was processed on its own to prevent cross-contamination, while patient and healthy donor samples were processed together. TCRB sequences were amplified from cDNA with the immunoSEQ multiplex PCR, producing 87-bp fragments spanning the CDR3 region. Sequencing of the amplicons was done on the Illumina HiSeq platform. Regarding the original processing steps: Synthetic template baselines were used to correct PCR bias computationally, reads within Hamming distance 2 were collapsed, and singletons that could not be merged were discarded. Reads were aligned against IMGT so that V, D and J genes, CDR3 length and insertions or deletions at six rearrangement sites could be assigned. Clonotype counts were normalized to sorted cell number within each subset before computing true diversity and Gini coefficients with the tcR R package. The overlap coefficient, calculated on TCRB nucleotide sequences, was used to quantify repertoire sharing. Out-of-frame TCRB sequences from naive cells were analyzed as a proxy for the pre-selection repertoire. In TCRdb, the immuneACCESS table is reduced to in-frame sequences with V and J assigned. These tables do not hold every clone; where another copy was compared, an unresolved V gene accounts for under half, and the others remain unexplained. V and J calls and clone size are copied from that table; D and trimming were computed from the DNA. Here the sample has roughly 310,000 clones; 9.5% to 11% occur a single time. Jointly, the top ten make up roughly 0.014% of the sample.

This receptor was taken from a young woman in good health. The sample was naive CD4+ T cells from blood. The sample's cell subset or site, from its label and the paper: true naive CD4+ T cells. The chain uses TRBV27 and TRBJ2-7, and TRBD1 aligns with 8 junction nucleotides. The DNA sequence is TGTGCCAGCAGACAGGGACAGGTGAGCTCCTACGAGCAGTACTTC. Translated, this is CASRQGQVSSYEQYF.